Listed here is a single T cell receptor beta chain. Profiled with immunoSEQ multiplex PCR; TCRdb holds only in-frame clones, not every one. The sample has 200,000 to 250,000 clones, 75% to 90% seen once. The data are from a study of cytomegalovirus exposure and HLA in healthy donors. V lost 0 bases and J 6 bases, leaving 16 bases between the germline ends. Germline lookup yields CDR1 SGDLS and CDR2 YYNGEE. CDR3 size: 15 residues. The chain carries TRBV9 and TRBJ2-7; D is perhaps TRBD2 (6 bases). The sample consisted of PBMCs. This receptor was obtained from a young woman in good health and CMV-seronegative. The CDR3 reads CASSVDGGRSGEQYF. Here the CDR3 DNA reads TGTGCCAGCAGCGTAGATGGAGGGAGGAGCGGCGAGCAGTACTTC.